A single sample gave rise to the 18 T cell receptor beta chains below, sequenced in a study of T cells in women clearing cervical HPV infection. Assay used: immunoSEQ multiplex PCR; TCRdb lists only in-frame clones, some missing. The data show 30,000 to 40,000 clones, and the top ten clones hold approximately 7.2%. Sequenced material: blood buffy coat. The receptor source for this set is a woman aged 18 to 75 with a cervical HPV16 infection that either progressed to CIN3+ or cleared (not recorded which).

To note about this clone: The CDR3 extends 3 residues past the end of the read, so its final part is completed from the germline J gene. J is TRBJ1-1 and V is TRBV2, with TRBD1 matching over 7 bases. This CDR3 contains 13 residues. The germline gives CDR1 SNHLY, CDR2 FYNNEI. V was pared by 8 bases and J by 4 bases, with 7 bases of the junction left unmatched. The CDR3 bases that were read are TGTGCCAGCCGCGTAACAGGGGCCACTGAA. Amino acids: CASRVTGATE. The full CDR3 reads CASRVTGATEAFF.

The CDR3 sequence: CASSLTGVGTNEKLFF. Incomplete CDR3 DNA: TGCGCCAGCAGCTTGACGGGGGTGGGAACTAATGAAAAA. J is TRBJ1-4 and V is TRBV5-1; D may be TRBD1 (5 bases). The CDR3 end lies 3 residues beyond the end of the read and is filled in from the germline J gene. The V gene's germline CDR1 is SGHRS and CDR2 YFSETQ. The V end was cut by 1 base, the J end by 1 base, with 11 bases between. This CDR3 region has 16 residues.

Details on this clone: The read comes to an end 3 residues before the CDR3 does, leaving the germline J gene to fill in the end. The gene calls are TRBV5-8 and TRBJ1-1; D not resolved. V dropped 2 bases and J dropped 6 bases, with 5 bases sitting between them. This CDR3 region has 11 residues. Germline assignment: CDR1 SGHTS and CDR2 YDEGEE. The CDR3 loop is CASSFYSEAFF. The sequenced CDR3 bases are TGTGCCAGCAGCTTTTACTCTGAA.

As to this clone: With the read ending 3 residues before the CDR3 end, the germline J gene is used to fill in that end. The V gene is TRBV19, the J gene TRBJ2-5; TRBD2 matches 12 bases. The germline CDR1 and CDR2 sequences are LNHDA and SQIVND (reference sequence). V lost 5 bases and J lost 1; bases outside the gene matches: 14. The CDR3 runs to 19 residues. Partial CDR3 DNA: TGTGCCAGTAGTCCACGACCCTTGACTAGCGGGGGAGGCCAAGAGACC. Encoded protein: CASSPRPLTSGGGQET. From start to end, the CDR3 is CASSPRPLTSGGGQETQYF.

As for this clone: The read terminates 3 residues before the CDR3 end, so the remaining end is supplied by the germline J gene. The chain uses TRBV7-9 and TRBJ2-3; TRBD2 is a possible D gene (6 bases). The V end lost 3 bases, the J end lost 0 bases, and 7 bases lay between the germline ends. This CDR3 region has 14 residues. Germline-derived CDR1 and CDR2 are SEHNR and FQNEAQ (reference sequence). This CDR3 is CASSFGTSTDTQYF. Partial CDR3 DNA: TGTGCCAGCAGCTTTGGGACTAGCACAGATACG.

About this clone: The read finishes 3 residues shy of the CDR3 end, and the germline J gene is used to complete it. The rearrangement uses TRBV20-1 and TRBJ2-6, with D possibly TRBD1 on 5 matching bases. The V gene lost 3 bases and the J gene lost 1 base, with 13 bases spanning the gap. Germline V gene sequence: CDR1 DFQATT, CDR2 SNEGSKA (reference sequence). The CDR3 is made up of 16 amino acids. The CDR3 spells CSARRQGESGANVLTF. The CDR3 DNA, read in part, is TGCAGTGCTAGGAGGCAGGGCGAGTCTGGGGCCAACGTC.

Of note for this clone: The observed sequence ends 3 residues before the CDR3 terminus, with the missing tail filled in from the germline J gene. The V call is TRBV5-1, the J call TRBJ2-1; 10 bases line up with TRBD2. With V trimmed by 4 bases and J by 4 bases, 8 bases remained unmatched. CDR1 and CDR2 (germline): SGHRS, YFSETQ. This CDR3 has 16 residues. The chain's CDR3 is CASSTSAGGRYNEQFF. The sequenced part of the CDR3 DNA is TGCGCCAGCAGCACATCAGCGGGGGGGCGTTACAATGAG.

In regard to this clone: An end of the junction differs from the germline gene, which may be a read error. The sequenced fragment ends 3 residues before the CDR3 boundary, so the rest is inferred from the germline J gene. V is TRBV4-2 and J is TRBJ2-1; 11 bases are shared with TRBD1. The CDR3 extends over 18 amino acids. Germline V gene data show CDR1 as LGHNA and CDR2 as YNFKEQ. This CDR3 reads CASSQDLGTGGIVGEQFF. The CDR3 DNA, read in part, is TGCGCCAGCAGCCAAGATCTCGGGACAGGGGGTATTGTCGGTGAG.

Remarks on this clone: The read is 3 residues too short to cover the CDR3 end, so that end is filled in from the germline J gene. V gene TRBV7-2 combines with J gene TRBJ2-5, with 10 nucleotides matching TRBD2. Germline V CDR1 and CDR2: SGHTA, FQGNSA. The CDR3 loop spans 15 amino acids. The V and J ends lost 3 bases and 3 bases, in that order; junction bases with no gene match: 4. CDR3 DNA (partial): TGTGCCAGCAGCTTTGCGAGCGGGGGGGAAGAGACC. Translating it yields CASSFASGGEET. The CDR3, in full, reads CASSFASGGEETQYF.

Turning to this clone: The read ends 3 residues early relative to the CDR3; the germline J gene fills the gap. The chain combines TRBV20-1 with TRBJ2-3, with 8 bases lining up with TRBD1. This CDR3 has 16 residues. J lost 1 base, V lost 1 base, and 7 bases had no gene match. The V gene's germline CDR1 is DFQATT and CDR2 SNEGSKA (reference sequence). The CDR3 bases that were read are TGCAGTGCTAGAGCCTTACAGGGGGTGGGCACAGATACG. Its translation is CSARALQGVGTDT. The whole CDR3 sequence reads CSARALQGVGTDTQYF.

A remark on this clone: The read stops 3 residues short of the end of the CDR3; the missing end is completed from the germline J gene. The chain combines TRBV18 with TRBJ1-2; no clear D. CDR1 and CDR2 from the germline V gene are KGHSH and LQKENI. CDR3 length equals 14 residues. The CDR3 here is CASSPTSALGDYTF. Incomplete CDR3 DNA: TGTGCCAGCTCACCCACTAGCGCATTAGGAGAC.

As concerns this clone: The read is 3 residues too short to cover the CDR3 end, so that end is filled in from the germline J gene. The J gene is TRBJ1-1, the V gene TRBV7-2; the D gene is possibly TRBD1 (6 bases). Germline CDR1 and CDR2: SGHTA and FQGNSA. Trimming stripped 4 bases from V and 6 bases from J, with 15 bases between. The CDR3 covers 14 residues. The CDR3 DNA, read in part, is TGTGCCAGCAGCTCGAGGGCAGGGGACGCTGAA. Translated, it gives CASSSRAGDAE. The complete CDR3 sequence is CASSSRAGDAEAFF.

Turning to this clone: Coverage ceases 3 residues before the CDR3 finishes, and the germline J gene fills in the end. This sequence joins TRBV20-1 and TRBJ1-5, with a tentative D call TRBD1 (5 bases). With 3 bases removed from V and 8 bases from J, the gap between germline ends came to 17 bases. Germline V gene data show CDR1 as DFQATT and CDR2 as SNEGSKA (reference sequence). The CDR3 sequence is 14 residues long. The CDR3 sequence is CSASREEGAKPQHF. The covered CDR3 bases are TGCAGTGCTAGTCGCGAGGAAGGGGCTAAGCCC.

CDR3 bases read: TGTGCCAGCAGCGTTCCTGGGTTTGGGACTGAAAGA. This codes for CASSVPGFGTER. The full CDR3 protein reads CASSVPGFGTERAFF. This chain links TRBV7-9 with TRBJ1-1; the D gene is possibly TRBD1 (5 bases). Sequencing ends 3 residues short of the CDR3 end; the germline J gene provides the rest. Germline V gene data show CDR1 as SEHNR and CDR2 as FQNEAQ (reference sequence). The CDR3 extends over 15 amino acids.

As for this clone: The read gets to within 3 residues of the CDR3 end, and the germline J gene fills in the rest. V usage is TRBV6-2 or TRBV6-3 and J usage is TRBJ2-5, with 7 bases lining up with TRBD2. Germline CDR1 is MNHEY and CDR2 is SVGEGT. The CDR3 extends over 16 amino acids. V trimming: 5 bases; J trimming: 5 bases; junction bases outside the gene matches: 14. CDR3 bases read: TGTGCCAGCAGTCCGGACCTACCGGGGGGAGGGGAGACC. Amino acid sequence: CASSPDLPGGGET. The whole CDR3 is CASSPDLPGGGETQYF.

Concerning this clone: The CDR3 extends 3 residues past the end of the read, so its final part is completed from the germline J gene. V usage is TRBV19 and J usage is TRBJ1-2; 11 nucleotides line up with TRBD1. CDR3 length equals 12 residues. CDR1 is LNHDA, CDR2 SQIVND, per germline (reference sequence). This CDR3 is CASKGQGGCYTF. The sequenced CDR3 bases are TGTGCCAGTAAGGGACAGGGGGGGTGC.

As regards this clone: The read gets to within 3 residues of the CDR3 end, and the germline J gene fills in the rest. The chain recombines TRBV20-1 with TRBJ2-4; a weak D match, TRBD1 (5 bases). This CDR3 comprises 13 residues. From germline, CDR1 is DFQATT and CDR2 SNEGSKA (reference sequence). The CDR3: CSADPDTHYGQYF. The part of the CDR3 DNA that was read is TGCAGTGCTGACCCGGACACCCATTATGGT.

In the case of this clone: The read gets to within 3 residues of the CDR3 end, and the germline J gene fills in the rest. The rearrangement joins TRBV5-1 to TRBJ1-1; TRBD1 agrees at 9 bases. Germline V gene lookup returns CDR1 SGHRS and CDR2 YFSETQ. V was clipped by 5 bases and J by 5 bases; unmatched bases: 7. CDR3 size: 14 residues. CDR3 region: CASSQQGAFTEAFF. CDR3 DNA (partial): TGCGCCAGCAGTCAACAGGGGGCTTTTACTGAA.